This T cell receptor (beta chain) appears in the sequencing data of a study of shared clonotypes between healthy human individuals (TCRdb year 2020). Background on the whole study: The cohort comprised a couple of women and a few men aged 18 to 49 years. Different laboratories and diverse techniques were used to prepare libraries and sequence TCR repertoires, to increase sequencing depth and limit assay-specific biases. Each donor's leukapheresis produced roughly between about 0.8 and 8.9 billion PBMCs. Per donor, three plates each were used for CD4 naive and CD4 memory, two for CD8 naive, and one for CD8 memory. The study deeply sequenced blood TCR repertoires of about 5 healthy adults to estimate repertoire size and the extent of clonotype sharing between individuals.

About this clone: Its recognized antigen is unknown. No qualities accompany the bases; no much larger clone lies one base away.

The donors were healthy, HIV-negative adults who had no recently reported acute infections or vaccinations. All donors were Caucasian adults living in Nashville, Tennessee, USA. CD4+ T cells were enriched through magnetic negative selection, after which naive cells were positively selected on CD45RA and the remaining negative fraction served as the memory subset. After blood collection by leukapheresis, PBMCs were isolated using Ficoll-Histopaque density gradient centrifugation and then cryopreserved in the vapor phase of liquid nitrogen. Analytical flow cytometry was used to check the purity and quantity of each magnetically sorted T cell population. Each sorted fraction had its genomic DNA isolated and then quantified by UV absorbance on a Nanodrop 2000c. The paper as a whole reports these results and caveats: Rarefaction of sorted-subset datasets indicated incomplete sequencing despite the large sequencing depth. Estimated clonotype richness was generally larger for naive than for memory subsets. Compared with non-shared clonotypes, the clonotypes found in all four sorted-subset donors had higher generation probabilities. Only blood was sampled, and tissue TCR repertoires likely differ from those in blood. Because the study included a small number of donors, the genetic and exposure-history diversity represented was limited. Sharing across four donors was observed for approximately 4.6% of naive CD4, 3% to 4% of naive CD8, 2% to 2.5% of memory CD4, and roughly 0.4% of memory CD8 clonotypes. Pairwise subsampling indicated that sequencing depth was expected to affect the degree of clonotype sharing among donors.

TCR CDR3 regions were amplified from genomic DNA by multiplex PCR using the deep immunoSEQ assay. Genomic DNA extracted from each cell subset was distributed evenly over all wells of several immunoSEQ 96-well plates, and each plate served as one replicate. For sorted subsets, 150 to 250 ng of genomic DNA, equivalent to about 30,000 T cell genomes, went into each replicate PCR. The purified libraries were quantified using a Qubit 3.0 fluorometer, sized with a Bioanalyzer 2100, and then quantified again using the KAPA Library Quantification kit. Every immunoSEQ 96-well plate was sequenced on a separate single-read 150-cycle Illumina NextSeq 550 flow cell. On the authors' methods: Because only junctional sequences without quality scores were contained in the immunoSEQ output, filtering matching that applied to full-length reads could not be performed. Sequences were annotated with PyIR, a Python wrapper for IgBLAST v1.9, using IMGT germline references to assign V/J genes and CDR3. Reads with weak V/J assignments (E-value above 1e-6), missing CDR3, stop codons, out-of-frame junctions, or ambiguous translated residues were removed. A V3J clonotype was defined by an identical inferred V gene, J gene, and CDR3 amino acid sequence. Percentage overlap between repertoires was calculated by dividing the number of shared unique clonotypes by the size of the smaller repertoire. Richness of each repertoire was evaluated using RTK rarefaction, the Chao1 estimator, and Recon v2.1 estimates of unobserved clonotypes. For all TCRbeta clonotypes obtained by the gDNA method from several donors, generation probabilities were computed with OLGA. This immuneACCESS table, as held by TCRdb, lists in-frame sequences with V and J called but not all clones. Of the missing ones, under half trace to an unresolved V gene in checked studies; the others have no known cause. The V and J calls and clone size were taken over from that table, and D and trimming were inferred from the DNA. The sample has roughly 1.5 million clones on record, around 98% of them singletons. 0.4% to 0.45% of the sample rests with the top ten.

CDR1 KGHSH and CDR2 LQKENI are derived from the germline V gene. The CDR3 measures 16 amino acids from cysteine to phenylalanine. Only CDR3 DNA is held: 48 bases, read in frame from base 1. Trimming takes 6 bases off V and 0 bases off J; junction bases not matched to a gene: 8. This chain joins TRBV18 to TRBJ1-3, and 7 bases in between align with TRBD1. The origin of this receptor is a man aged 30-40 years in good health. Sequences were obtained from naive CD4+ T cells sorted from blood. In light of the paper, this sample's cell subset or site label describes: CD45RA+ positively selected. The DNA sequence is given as TGTGCCAGCTCGCTGGGACAGCTGAGCTCTGGAAACACCATATATTTT. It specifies CASSLGQLSSGNTIYF. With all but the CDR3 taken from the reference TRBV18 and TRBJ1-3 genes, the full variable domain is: NAGVMQNPRHLVRRRGQEARLRCSPMKGHSHVYWYRQLPEEGLKFMVYLQKENIIDESGMPKERFSAEFPKEGPSILRIQQVVRGDSAAYFCASSLGQLSSGNTIYFGEGSWLTVV.